This record looks at one T cell receptor (beta chain) sequence and its context. Its target is unknown. The PCR made use of 60 Vbeta and 13 Jbeta primers. The protocol was immunoSEQ multiplex PCR, while the TCRdb copy is restricted to in-frame clones and leaves out a portion. The table has about 170,000 clones, around 84% seen once. This CDR3 region has 15 residues. V lost 0 bases, J lost 6 bases, and 12 bases lay in between. CDR1 and CDR2 from the germline V gene are MGHRA and YSYEKL. These data are taken from a study of cytomegalovirus exposure and HLA in healthy donors. Study conclusions and caveats: In a later analysis, at a false discovery rate of 0.05, over 15,000 TCR beta sequences were associated with HLA alleles. One variant, a missense change in DCLRE1C, was linked in a later analysis to TCR beta V- and J-gene trimming. According to the study, around 180 TCR beta chains were cytomegalovirus-associated.

The chain links TRBV4-1 to TRBJ1-3; D uncertain. The receptor's source is a man under 40 in good health and CMV-seropositive. Sequenced input: PBMCs. The CDR3 sequence: CASSQDGRIENTIYF. The DNA of the CDR3 is TGCGCCAGCAGCCAAGATGGCAGGATTGAAAACACCATATATTTT.